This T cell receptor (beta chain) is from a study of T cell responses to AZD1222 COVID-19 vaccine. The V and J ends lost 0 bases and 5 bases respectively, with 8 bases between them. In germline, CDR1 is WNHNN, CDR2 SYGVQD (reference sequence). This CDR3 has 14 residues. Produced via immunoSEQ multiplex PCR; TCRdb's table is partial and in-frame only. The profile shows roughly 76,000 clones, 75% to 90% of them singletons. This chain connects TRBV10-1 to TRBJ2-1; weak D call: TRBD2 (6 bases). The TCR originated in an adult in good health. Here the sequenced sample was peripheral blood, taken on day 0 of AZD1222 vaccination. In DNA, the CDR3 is TGCGCCAGCAGTGAGTCCGGGGGAAACAATGAGCAGTTCTTC. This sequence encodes CASSESGGNNEQFF.